The next 19 T cell receptor beta chains were all read from a single sample in a study of T cells in Graves' hyperthyroidism and ophthalmopathy. Template material for amplifying TCR beta CDR3 regions consisted of RNA transcripts. The HTBI set primed first-round TCR CDR3 RT-PCR. Each CDR3 protein is one row after TCRdb ran MiXCR on the multiplex PCR reads. This sample has about 760,000 distinct CDR3 sequences, with 30% to 40% found just once. Sample: blood. The receptor source for this set is a woman in her thirties or forties with Graves' hyperthyroidism.

This clonotype was recorded many times. This sequence joins TRBV7-3 and TRBJ2-5; 7 positions agree with TRBD2. This CDR3 is 14 amino acids long. J was trimmed by 3 bases and V by 2 bases; bases with no gene match: 3. Germline CDR1 is SGHTA and CDR2 is FQGTGA. CDR3 in amino acids: CASSLYAGEETQYF. The CDR3, as DNA: TGTGCCAGCAGCTTATATGCGGGGGAAGAGACCCAGTACTTC.

V usage is TRBV7-9 and J usage is TRBJ2-5, with 10 bases identical to TRBD2. Unmatched junction bases numbered 11, after V lost 5 bases and J lost 2 bases. The CDR3 is 17 amino acids. CDR1 is SEHNR, CDR2 FQNEAQ, per germline (reference sequence). CDR3 loop: CASSPPSGTSAQETQYF. DNA for the CDR3: TGTGCCAGCAGCCCCCCCTCTGGGACTAGCGCGCAAGAGACCCAGTACTTC.

This clonotype was found a few times. This sequence joins TRBV20-1 and TRBJ2-6, with TRBD1 matching over 8 bases. Per the germline V gene, CDR1 is DFQATT and CDR2 is SNEGSKA (reference sequence). V gave up 3 bases and J gave up 0 bases; unmatched junction bases: 7. This CDR3 has 17 residues. The CDR3 region has the DNA TGCAGTGCTAGCGACAGGGGTAGACTCTCTGGGGCCAACGTCCTGACTTTC. Protein product: CSASDRGRLSGANVLTF.

The rearrangement uses TRBV20-1 and TRBJ1-2, with 10 bases identical to TRBD1. The ends lost 5 bases at V and 8 bases at J; junction bases unmatched: 5. The V gene's germline CDR1 is DFQATT and CDR2 SNEGSKA (reference sequence). The CDR3 runs to 12 residues. CDR3 protein: CSAPGTGVGYTF. DNA for the CDR3: TGCAGTGCTCCCGGGACAGGGGTGGGCTACACCTTC.

This chain's CDR3 is CASRRHTDRVGEQYF. The CDR3 bases are TGTGCCAGCCGACGGCACACGGACAGGGTAGGCGAGCAGTACTTC. The chain joins TRBV27 to TRBJ2-7; 8 bases are shared with TRBD1. Germline CDR1 MNHEY, CDR2 SMNVEV (reference sequence). Unmatched junction bases numbered 15, after V lost 8 bases and J lost 6 bases. This CDR3 has 15 amino acids.

To note about this clonotype: It may be a read error: a sequence one base away is much more abundant. The CDR3 region is CASSMWEAGDYEQYF. The CDR3 DNA sequence: TGTGCCAGTAGTATGTGGGAGGCCGGTGACTACGAGCAGTACTTC. The V call is TRBV19, the J call TRBJ2-7; TRBD2 might be the D (6 bases). CDR1 and CDR2 (germline): LNHDA, SQIVND (reference sequence). The CDR3 is made up of 15 amino acids. V was trimmed by 3 bases and J by 3 bases, leaving 15 bases between them.

This chain connects TRBV20-1 to TRBJ2-5; D unresolved. The CDR3 is made up of 13 amino acids. The V gene lost 1 base and the J gene lost 7 bases, with 13 bases spanning the gap. CDR1 is DFQATT and CDR2 is SNEGSKA in the germline V gene (reference sequence). CDR3 in amino acids: CSARARQPGTQYF. DNA of the CDR3: TGCAGTGCTAGAGCCCGGCAGCCGGGGACCCAGTACTTC.

In its sample, this clonotype was seen once. This chain joins TRBV7-9 and TRBJ1-2; a weak D match, TRBD1 (5 bases). Germline V gene sequence: CDR1 SEHNR, CDR2 FQNEAQ (reference sequence). Between the trimmed V and J ends, which lost 5 bases and 8 bases, there was a span of 18 bases. CDR3 size: 14 residues. The CDR3, as DNA: TGTGCCAGCAGCGCCGGGACCTCCCCGGGAGGCTACACCTTC. This codes for CASSAGTSPGGYTF.

V is TRBV11-1 and J is TRBJ2-7, with TRBD2 matching 12 bases. CDR1 is SGHAT and CDR2 is FQDESV in the germline V gene (reference sequence). Trimming cost V 8 bases and J 9 bases; bases outside gene matches: 14. The length of the CDR3 is 15 residues. CDR3 coding DNA: TGTGCCAGCTCGCCGCGGACTAGCGGGGAAGGTGTGCAGTACTTC. This encodes CASSPRTSGEGVQYF.

This clonotype was seen ten or more times. The chain combines TRBV11-2 with TRBJ1-1; D is uncertain. Trimming took 5 bases from V and 6 from J, leaving 7 bases between them. Germline-derived CDR1 and CDR2 are SGHAT and FQNNGV. The length of the CDR3 is 11 residues. This chain's CDR3 is CASSPTAEAFF. CDR3 bases: TGTGCCAGCAGCCCGACCGCTGAAGCTTTCTTT.

This clonotype was seen ten or more times. The gene calls are TRBV29-1 and TRBJ1-3; unclear D gene. Germline CDR1 reads SQVTM; CDR2 reads ANQGSEA. The V and J ends lost 4 bases and 0 bases respectively, with 10 bases between them. The CDR3 is 14 residues long. The DNA for the CDR3 is TGCAGCGTTGGTCCCCAAGACTCTGGAAACACCATATATTTT. Protein product: CSVGPQDSGNTIYF. The full variable domain, its missing parts supplied by reference TRBV29-1 and TRBJ1-3, is SAVISQKPSRDICQRGTSLTIQCQVDSQVTMMFWYRQQPGQSLTLIATANQGSEATYESGFVIDKFPISRPNLTFSTLTVSNMSPEDSSIYLCSVGPQDSGNTIYFGEGSWLTVV.

This clonotype was seen only a few times. The chain carries TRBV6-5 and TRBJ1-2; D is undetermined. CDR1 and CDR2 (germline): MNHEY, SVGAGI. The CDR3 length is 13 residues. V lost 2 bases and J lost 4, with 8 bases in between. DNA of the CDR3: TGTGCCAGCAGTTACCCGATCATCTATGGCTACACCTTC. Translating it yields CASSYPIIYGYTF.

This clonotype turned up a few times. An end of the junction differs from the germline gene, which may be a read error. This chain links TRBV5-1 with TRBJ1-2, with D tentatively TRBD1 (5 bases). The length of the CDR3 is 13 residues. CDR1 is SGHRS and CDR2 is YFSETQ in the germline V gene. CDR3 sequence reads: CASSGPVRDGYTF. CDR3 in DNA: TGTGCCAGCAGCGGACCTGTAAGGGACGGCTACACCTTC. Full variable domain (rest looked up from reference TRBV5-1 and TRBJ1-2): KAGVTQTPRYLIKTRGQQVTLSCSPISGHRSVSWYQQTPGQGLQFLFEYFSETQRNKGNFPGRFSGRQFSNSRSEMNVSTLELGDSALYLCASSGPVRDGYTFGSGTRLTVV.

This clonotype was seen only a few times. CDR3 sequence reads: CASSQELGSLEAFF. CDR3 nucleotides: TGCGCCAGCAGCCAAGAATTGGGGAGTCTTGAAGCTTTCTTT. The rearrangement uses TRBV4-3 and TRBJ1-1, with D hard to call. Trimming left V 0 bases short and J 7 bases short, with 12 bases between. The CDR3 covers 14 residues. Germline CDR1 LGHNA, CDR2 YSLEER.

The V gene is TRBV7-3, the J gene TRBJ2-3, with 8 bases lining up with TRBD2. Unmatched junction bases numbered 6, after V lost 8 bases and J lost 2 bases. The germline V gene has CDR1 SGHTA and CDR2 FQGTGA. CDR3 size: 14 residues. DNA for the CDR3: TGTGCCAGCTCCCCGGGGGGGTTCACAGATACGCAGTATTTT. As protein: CASSPGGFTDTQYF.

There are a few counts of this clonotype. This chain joins TRBV27 and TRBJ2-5, with D unresolved. Per the germline V gene, CDR1 is MNHEY and CDR2 is SMNVEV (reference sequence). The length of the CDR3 is 14 residues. The V gene lost 5 bases and the J gene lost 3 bases, with 13 bases spanning the gap. DNA for the CDR3: TGTGCCAGCAGTCCGGGCCACAGAGAAGAGACCCAGTACTTC. Its translation is CASSPGHREETQYF.

This clonotype has more than one count but fewer than ten. V gene TRBV20-1 combines with J gene TRBJ1-4; D not resolved. Trimming took off 1 base at V and 5 bases at J, with 8 bases between the two ends. The CDR3 sequence is 13 residues long. Germline assignment: CDR1 DFQATT and CDR2 SNEGSKA (reference sequence). The CDR3: CSARVTQNEKLFF. The CDR3 bases are TGCAGTGCTAGAGTCACTCAAAATGAAAAACTGTTTTTT.

The sample holds many counts of this clonotype. The chain has TRBV7-2 and TRBJ1-2; no reliable D call. CDR1 and CDR2 from the germline V gene are SGHTA and FQGNSA. V was pared by 1 base and J by 7 bases, with 16 bases between. This CDR3 has 15 amino acids. The CDR3 region has the DNA TGTGCCAGCAGCTTAGAAGATGGAGCCTGGGGTGGCTACACCTTC. Amino acids: CASSLEDGAWGGYTF.

The rearrangement links TRBV19 to TRBJ1-2; no clear D gene. The CDR3 is 15 residues long. Between the trimmed V and J ends, which lost 4 bases and 6 bases, there was a span of 18 bases. Germline CDR1 LNHDA, CDR2 SQIVND (reference sequence). In DNA form, the CDR3 reads TGTGCCAGTAGTACATATCGAACGGACGGGGATGGCTACACCTTC. Translating it yields CASSTYRTDGDGYTF.